This T cell receptor beta chain stems from a study of T cells in Graves' hyperthyroidism and ophthalmopathy. Amplification yielded TCR beta CDR3 regions, with RNA transcripts as the source. When the TCR CDR3 underwent first-round RT-PCR, the HTBI primer set was used. TCRdb independently ran MiXCR on the multiplex PCR reads; one entry per CDR3 protein. The table includes approximately 410,000 distinct CDR3 sequences, roughly 14% detected once. The study's findings and limits: Stable hyperthyroidism and ophthalmopathy were separated using 13 V-J signatures. Blood samples included most of the expanded thyroid clonotypes exceeding 0.001.

This clonotype was counted many times. The antigen is unknown. Lactation, pregnancy, other autoimmune disease or uncontrolled infection excluded patients. Diagnoses were made from clinical symptoms, serum measures (thyroxine and TRAb), thyroid ultrasound and orbital computed tomography. Sequencing was carried out using blood. The receptor was derived from a man aged 18 to 29 with Graves' ophthalmopathy.

The CDR3: CSAFPQAFSPRTYEQYF. DNA of the CDR3: TGCAGTGCTTTCCCCCAGGCTTTCTCCCCTCGCACCTACGAGCAGTACTTC. The rearrangement uses TRBV20-1 and TRBJ2-7; no definite D call. Germline lookup yields CDR1 DFQATT and CDR2 SNEGSKA (reference sequence). The ends were cut back, 5 bases at V and 2 bases at J, with 25 bases in the middle. The CDR3 consists of 17 residues.